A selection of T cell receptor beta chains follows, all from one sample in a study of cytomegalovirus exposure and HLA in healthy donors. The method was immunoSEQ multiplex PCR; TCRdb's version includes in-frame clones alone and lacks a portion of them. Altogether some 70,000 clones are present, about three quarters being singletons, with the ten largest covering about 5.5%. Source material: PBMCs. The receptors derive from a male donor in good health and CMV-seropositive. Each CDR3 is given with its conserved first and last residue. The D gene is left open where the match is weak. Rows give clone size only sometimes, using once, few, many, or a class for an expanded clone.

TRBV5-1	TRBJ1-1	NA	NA	TGCGCCAGCAGCTTGGTAGGGGGTGGCACTGAAGCTTTCTTT	CASSLVGGGTEAFF
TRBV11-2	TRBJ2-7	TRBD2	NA	TGTGCCAGCAGCGCTACTACTAGCGGGGGGCCCCTCGAGCAGTACTTC	CASSATTSGGPLEQYF
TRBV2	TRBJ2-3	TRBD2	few	TGTGCCAGCATGGGACTAGCGGGGGGGGCAGATACGCAGTATTTT	CASMGLAGGADTQYF
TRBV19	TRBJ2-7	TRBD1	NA	TGTGCCAGTAGGACCTCTCCGGGACAGGGCCCCTACGAGCAGTACTTC	CASRTSPGQGPYEQYF
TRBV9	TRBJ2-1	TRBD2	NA	TGTGCCAGCAGCCGTTCCCGGGGGGAGCTTAACAATGAGCAGTTCTTC	CASSRSRGELNNEQFF
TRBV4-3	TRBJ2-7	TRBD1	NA	TGCGCCAGCAGCCAAGATTTGCAGGGACAGGGGGCCGACGAGCAGTACTTC	CASSQDLQGQGADEQYF
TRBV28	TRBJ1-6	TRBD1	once	TGTGCCAGCAGTGCAACTCCGGGACAGTTGTCACCCCTCCACTTT	CASSATPGQLSPLHF
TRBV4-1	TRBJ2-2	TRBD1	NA	TGCGCCAGCAGCCAAGACTCCGAGACAGGGCCCACCGGGGAGCTGTTTTTT	CASSQDSETGPTGELFF
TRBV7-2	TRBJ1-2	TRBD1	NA	TGTGCCAGCAGCTTAGAGGACAGGGGCAGTAGTGGCTACACCTTC	CASSLEDRGSSGYTF
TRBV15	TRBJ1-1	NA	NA	TGTGCCACCAGCAGAGATTTCACTTCCCTAACCTCGGGCACTGAAGCTTTCTTT	CATSRDFTSLTSGTEAFF
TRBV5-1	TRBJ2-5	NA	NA	TGCGCCAGCAGCTTGACTCGTCAGGAAGAGACCCAGTACTTC	CASSLTRQEETQYF
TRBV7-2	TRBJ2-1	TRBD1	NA	TGTGCCTCAGAGGGACAGGCCTACAATGAGCAGTTCTTC	CASEGQAYNEQFF
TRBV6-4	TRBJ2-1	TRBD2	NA	TGTGCCAGCAGTGTAGATAGCGGGGGGTTCTACAATGAGCAGTTCTTC	CASSVDSGGFYNEQFF
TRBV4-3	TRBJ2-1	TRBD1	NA	TGCGCCAGCAGCCAAGATCACCGGGACAGGGAGGCCCAGGGCCCCGATGAGCAGTTCTTC	CASSQDHRDREAQGPDEQFF
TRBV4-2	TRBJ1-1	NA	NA	TGTGCCAGCAGCCAAGCGGACAGATTGAACACTGAAGCTTTCTTT	CASSQADRLNTEAFF
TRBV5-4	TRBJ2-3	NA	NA	TGTGCCAGCAGCTTGGAACGGGGAGTTTGGCCAGATACGCAGTATTTT	CASSLERGVWPDTQYF
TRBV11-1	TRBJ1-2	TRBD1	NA	TGTGCCAGCAGCCTCAGGGGGTCTAACTATGGCTACACCTTC	CASSLRGSNYGYTF
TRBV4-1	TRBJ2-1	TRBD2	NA	TGCGCCAGCAGCCGCCTTCCCGGGACTAGCGGGGGGTCGCCCTACAATGAGCAGTTCTTC	CASSRLPGTSGGSPYNEQFF
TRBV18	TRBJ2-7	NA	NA	TGTGCCAGCTCACCCTTAGATGCCTACGAGCAGTACTTC	CASSPLDAYEQYF
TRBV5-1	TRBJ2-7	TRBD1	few	TGCGCCAGCACATCAGTCGCCGGGACAGATAAGTACGAGCAGTACTTC	CASTSVAGTDKYEQYF
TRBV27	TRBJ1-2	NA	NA	TGTGCCACCTCCACCCCCGGTTCCGGCTACACCTTC	CATSTPGSGYTF
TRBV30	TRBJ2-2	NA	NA	TGTGCCTGGACCGAGCAGGTGACCACCGGGGAGCTGTTTTTT	CAWTEQVTTGELFF
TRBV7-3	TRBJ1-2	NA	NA	TGTGCCAGCAGCCCGGGACTTCCAAAGTGGGGCTACACCTTC	CASSPGLPKWGYTF
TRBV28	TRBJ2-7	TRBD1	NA	TGTGCCAGCAGTTTGGACAGGAGCTCCTACGAGCAGTACTTC	CASSLDRSSYEQYF
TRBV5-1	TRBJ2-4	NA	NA	TGCGCCAGCAGCTTGGTCCTCGGCGGAGGAGAGAACATTCAGTACTTC	CASSLVLGGGENIQYF
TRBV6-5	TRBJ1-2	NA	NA	TGTGCCAGCAATCCGGTTCAATCGAGCTATGGCTACACCTTC	CASNPVQSSYGYTF
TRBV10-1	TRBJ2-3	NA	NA	TGCGCCAGCAGTGAGAGTTCGGCGGGGAAGAGCACAGATACGCAGTATTTT	CASSESSAGKSTDTQYF